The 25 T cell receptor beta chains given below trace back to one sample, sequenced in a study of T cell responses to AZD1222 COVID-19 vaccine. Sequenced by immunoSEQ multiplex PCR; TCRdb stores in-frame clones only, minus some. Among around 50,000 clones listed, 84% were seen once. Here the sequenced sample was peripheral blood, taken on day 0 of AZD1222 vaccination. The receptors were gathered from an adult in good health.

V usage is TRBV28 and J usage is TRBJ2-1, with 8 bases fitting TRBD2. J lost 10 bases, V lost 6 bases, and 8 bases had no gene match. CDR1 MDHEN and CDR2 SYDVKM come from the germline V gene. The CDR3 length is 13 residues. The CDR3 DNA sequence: TGTGCCAGCAGGAAAGAAACTAGCGGCGAGCAGTTCTTC. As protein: CASRKETSGEQFF.

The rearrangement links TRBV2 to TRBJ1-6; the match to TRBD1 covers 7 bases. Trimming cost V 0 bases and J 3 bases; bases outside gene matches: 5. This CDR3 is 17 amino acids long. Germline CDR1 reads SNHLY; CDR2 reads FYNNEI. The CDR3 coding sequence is TGTGCCAGCAGTGAAGCGCTATGGGACAGCTATAATTCACCCCTCCACTTT. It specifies CASSEALWDSYNSPLHF.

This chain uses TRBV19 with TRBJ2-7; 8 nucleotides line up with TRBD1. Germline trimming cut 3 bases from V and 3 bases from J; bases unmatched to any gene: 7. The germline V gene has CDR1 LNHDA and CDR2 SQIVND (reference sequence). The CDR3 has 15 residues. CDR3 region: CASSIAGTGYYEQYF. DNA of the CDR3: TGTGCCAGTAGTATCGCCGGGACAGGATACTACGAGCAGTACTTC.

CDR3 region: CASRTTGGPGPQHF. The CDR3, as DNA: TGTGCCAGTAGAACGACCGGAGGCCCGGGGCCCCAGCATTTT. This chain links TRBV19 with TRBJ1-5; D remains unclear. The CDR3 extends over 14 amino acids. From germline, CDR1 is LNHDA and CDR2 SQIVND (reference sequence). Trimming removed 6 bases from V and 9 bases from J, with 18 bases in between.

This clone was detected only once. The CDR3 bases are TGCGCCAGCAGCCTAGGGGCAGGGGGCTCCCTCCGGGCCGAGCAGTACTTC. This translates into CASSLGAGGSLRAEQYF. The V gene is TRBV4-3, the J gene TRBJ2-7; 8 bases map to TRBD1. CDR1 and CDR2 from the germline V gene are LGHNA and YSLEER. There are 17 residues in the CDR3. V gave up 4 bases and J gave up 6 bases; unmatched junction bases: 17.

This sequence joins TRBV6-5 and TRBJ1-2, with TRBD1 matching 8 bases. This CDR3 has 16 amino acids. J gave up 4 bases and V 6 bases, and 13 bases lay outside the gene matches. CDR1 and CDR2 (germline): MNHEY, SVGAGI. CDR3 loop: CASSYRLGQGSYGYTF. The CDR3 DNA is TGTGCCAGCAGCTACCGTTTAGGACAGGGATCCTATGGCTACACCTTC.

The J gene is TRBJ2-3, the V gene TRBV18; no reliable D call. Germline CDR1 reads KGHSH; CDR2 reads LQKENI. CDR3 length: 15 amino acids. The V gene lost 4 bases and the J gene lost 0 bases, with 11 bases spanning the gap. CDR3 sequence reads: CASSQYTTSTDTQYF. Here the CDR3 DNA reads TGTGCCAGCTCACAGTACACCACTAGCACAGATACGCAGTATTTT.

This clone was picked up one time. The CDR3 loop reads CASNRDRRTNYGYTF. CDR3 nucleotide sequence: TGTGCCAGCAATCGGGACCGTAGAACTAACTATGGCTACACCTTC. V usage is TRBV5-6 and J usage is TRBJ1-2, with D maybe TRBD1 (5 bases). V was pared by 6 bases and J by 0 bases, with 15 bases between. The CDR3 has 15 amino acids. Germline V gene data show CDR1 as SGHDT and CDR2 as YYEEEE.

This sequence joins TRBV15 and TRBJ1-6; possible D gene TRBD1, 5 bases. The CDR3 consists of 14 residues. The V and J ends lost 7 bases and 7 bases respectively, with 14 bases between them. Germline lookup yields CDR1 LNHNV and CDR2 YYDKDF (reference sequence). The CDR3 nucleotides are TGTGCCACCAACTCCGGGCAGGGAAATTCACCCCTCCACTTT. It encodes CATNSGQGNSPLHF.

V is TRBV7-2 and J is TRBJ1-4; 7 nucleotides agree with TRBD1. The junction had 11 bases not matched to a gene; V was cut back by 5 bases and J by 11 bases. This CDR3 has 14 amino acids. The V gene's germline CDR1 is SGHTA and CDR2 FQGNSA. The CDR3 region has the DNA TGTGCCAGCAGCCCAGGGACAGCGATGTCGAAACTGTTTTTT. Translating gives CASSPGTAMSKLFF.

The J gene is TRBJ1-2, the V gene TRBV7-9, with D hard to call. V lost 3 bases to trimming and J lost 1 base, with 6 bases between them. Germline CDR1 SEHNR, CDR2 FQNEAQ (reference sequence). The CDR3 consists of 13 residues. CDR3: CASSFGVNYGYTF. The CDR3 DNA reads TGTGCCAGCAGCTTCGGTGTTAACTATGGCTACACCTTC. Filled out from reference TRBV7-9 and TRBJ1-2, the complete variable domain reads DTGVSQNPRHKITKRGQNVTFRCDPISEHNRLYWYRQTLGQGPEFLTYFQNEAQLEKSRLLSDRFSAERPKGSFSTLEIQRTEQGDSAMYLCASSFGVNYGYTFGSGTRLTVV.

Written as DNA, the CDR3 is TGCGCCAGCAGCCTTACCGGGACAGGGGTCGAGCAGTACTTC. Amino acid sequence: CASSLTGTGVEQYF. The chain joins TRBV4-1 to TRBJ2-7; TRBD1 matches 10 bases. The length of the CDR3 is 14 residues. Trimming removed 4 bases from V and 6 bases from J; junction bases left unmatched: 6. Germline V lookup: CDR1 MGHRA, CDR2 YSYEKL.

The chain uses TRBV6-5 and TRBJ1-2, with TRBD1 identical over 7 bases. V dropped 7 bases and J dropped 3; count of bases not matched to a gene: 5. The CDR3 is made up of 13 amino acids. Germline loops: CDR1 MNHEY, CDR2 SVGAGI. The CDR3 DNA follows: TGTGCCAGCAACAGGGGAATGCACTATGGCTACACCTTC. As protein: CASNRGMHYGYTF.

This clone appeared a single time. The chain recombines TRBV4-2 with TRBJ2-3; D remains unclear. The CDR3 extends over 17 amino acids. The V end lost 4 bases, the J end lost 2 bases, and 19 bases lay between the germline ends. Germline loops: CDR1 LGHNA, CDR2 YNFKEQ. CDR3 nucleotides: TGTGCCAGCAGCCCAGGACCGACACCCAGCATCACAGATACGCAGTATTTT. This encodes CASSPGPTPSITDTQYF.

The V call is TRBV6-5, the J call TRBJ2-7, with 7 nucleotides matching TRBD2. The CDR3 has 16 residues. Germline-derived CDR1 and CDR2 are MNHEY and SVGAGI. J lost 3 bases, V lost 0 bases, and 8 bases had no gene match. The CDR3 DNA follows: TGTGCCAGCAGTTACTCGGGGGGGGACTTCTACTACGAGCAGTACTTC. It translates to CASSYSGGDFYYEQYF.

The CDR3 DNA is TGTGCCAGTAGGAGTTCAGGGGAGGTCGGCTACACCTTC. This encodes CASRSSGEVGYTF. V and J are TRBV19 and TRBJ1-2; tentatively, D is TRBD1 (6 bases). V shed 6 bases and J shed 8 bases, with 16 bases lying between them. CDR1 and CDR2 (germline): LNHDA, SQIVND (reference sequence). The CDR3 runs 13 residues.

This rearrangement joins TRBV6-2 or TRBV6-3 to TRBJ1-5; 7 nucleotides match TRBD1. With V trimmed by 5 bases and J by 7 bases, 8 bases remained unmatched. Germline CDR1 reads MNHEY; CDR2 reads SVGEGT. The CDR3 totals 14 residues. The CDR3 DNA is TGTGCCAGCAGTCCGACAGGGCTCGGGCAGCCCCAGCATTTT. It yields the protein CASSPTGLGQPQHF.

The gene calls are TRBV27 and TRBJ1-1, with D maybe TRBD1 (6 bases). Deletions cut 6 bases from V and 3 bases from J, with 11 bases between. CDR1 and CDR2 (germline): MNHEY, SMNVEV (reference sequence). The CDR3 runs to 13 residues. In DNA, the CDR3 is TGTGCCAGCAGCCCTACAGGGTACACTGAAGCTTTCTTT. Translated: CASSPTGYTEAFF.

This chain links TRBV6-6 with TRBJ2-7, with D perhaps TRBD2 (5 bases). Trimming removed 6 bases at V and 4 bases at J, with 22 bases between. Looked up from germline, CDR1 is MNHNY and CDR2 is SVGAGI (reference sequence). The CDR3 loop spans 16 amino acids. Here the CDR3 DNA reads TGTGCCAGCAGGACCTTTGGGAGCGGTCCGTTATACGAGCAGTACTTC. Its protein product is CASRTFGSGPLYEQYF.

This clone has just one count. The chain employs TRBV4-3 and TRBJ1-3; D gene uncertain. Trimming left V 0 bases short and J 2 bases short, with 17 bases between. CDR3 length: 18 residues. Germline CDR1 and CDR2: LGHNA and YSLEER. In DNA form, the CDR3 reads TGCGCCAGCAGCCAAGATGCTGCAGGTCGAATAACTGGAAACACCATATATTTT. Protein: CASSQDAAGRITGNTIYF.

Written as DNA, the CDR3 is TGTGCTAGTGCTTGGGGGGGCACTGAAGCTTTCTTT. It encodes CASAWGGTEAFF. The genes are TRBV12-5 and TRBJ1-1; D is possibly TRBD1 (5 bases). Germline loops: CDR1 LGHNT, CDR2 FRNRAP. The germline V and J ends were trimmed by 7 bases and 4 bases, with 10 bases remaining between them. CDR3 length: 12 amino acids.

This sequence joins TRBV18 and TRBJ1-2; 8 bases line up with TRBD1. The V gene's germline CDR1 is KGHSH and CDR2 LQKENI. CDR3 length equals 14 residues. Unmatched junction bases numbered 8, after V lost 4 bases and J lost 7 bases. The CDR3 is CASSLGQGEIGYTF. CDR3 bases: TGTGCCAGCTCACTTGGACAGGGTGAAATTGGCTACACCTTC. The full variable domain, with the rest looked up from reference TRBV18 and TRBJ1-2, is NAGVMQNPRHLVRRRGQEARLRCSPMKGHSHVYWYRQLPEEGLKFMVYLQKENIIDESGMPKERFSAEFPKEGPSILRIQQVVRGDSAAYFCASSLGQGEIGYTFGSGTRLTVV.

The CDR3 sequence: CASSPQGANQPQHF. CDR3 DNA sequence: TGTGCCAGCAGCCCACAGGGCGCTAATCAGCCCCAGCATTTT. The chain has TRBV3-1 (or the pseudogene TRBV3-2) and TRBJ1-5, with a tentative D call TRBD1 (6 bases). This CDR3 has 14 residues. V gave up 4 bases and J gave up 4 bases, with 11 bases separating them. Germline CDR1 reads LGHDT; CDR2 reads YNNKEL (reference sequence).

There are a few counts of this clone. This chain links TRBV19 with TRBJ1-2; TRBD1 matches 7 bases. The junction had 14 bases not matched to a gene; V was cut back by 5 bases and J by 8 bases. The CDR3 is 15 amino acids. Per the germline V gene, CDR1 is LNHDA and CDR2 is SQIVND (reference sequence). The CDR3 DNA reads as TGTGCCAGTAGTCCACGAGCCGGGACAGCGGGAGGCTACACCTTC. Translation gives CASSPRAGTAGGYTF.

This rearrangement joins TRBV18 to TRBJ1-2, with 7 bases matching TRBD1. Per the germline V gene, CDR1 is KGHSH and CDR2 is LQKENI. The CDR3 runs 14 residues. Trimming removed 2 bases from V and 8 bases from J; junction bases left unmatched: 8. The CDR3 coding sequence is TGTGCCAGCTCACCAGTAACGACAGGGCAGGGCTACACCTTC. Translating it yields CASSPVTTGQGYTF.